Following are 22 T cell receptor beta chains from one sample sequenced in a study of cytomegalovirus exposure and HLA in healthy donors. PCR used 60 Vbeta primers and 13 Jbeta primers. The assay was immunoSEQ multiplex PCR, and TCRdb's table has in-frame clones only and misses some. The profile shows over 100,000 clones, over 80% of them singletons. The sample comprised PBMCs. The receptors stem from a man aged 40-55 years in good health and CMV-seronegative.

The J gene is TRBJ1-2, the V gene TRBV11-2; the D gene is possibly TRBD1 (5 bases). Trimming stripped 5 bases from V and 8 bases from J, with 18 bases between. The CDR3 is 14 residues long. Germline CDR1 is SGHAT and CDR2 is FQNNGV. The CDR3 DNA reads as TGTGCCAGCAGCCGGGACTCCTACTTGGGAGGCTACACCTTC. Translation gives CASSRDSYLGGYTF.

This clone was counted only a few times. J is TRBJ2-3 and V is TRBV6-1; perhaps TRBD2 as D (6 bases). This CDR3 has 15 residues. V was trimmed by 5 bases and J by 4 bases, leaving 16 bases between them. Per the germline V gene, CDR1 is MNHNS and CDR2 is SASEGT. CDR3 bases: TGTGCCAGCAGTAAAAGACTAGAGGGGTCAGATACGCAGTATTTT. It translates to CASSKRLEGSDTQYF.

This clone was seen a single time. The J gene is TRBJ1-1, the V gene TRBV11-3, with TRBD1 matching 8 bases. The CDR3 is 13 amino acids. Trimming took 6 bases from V and 6 from J; bases not matched to a gene: 6. Germline V lookup: CDR1 SGHNT, CDR2 YENEEA. CDR3 residues: CASSWEQGAEAFF. CDR3 nucleotides: TGTGCCAGCAGTTGGGAACAGGGGGCTGAAGCTTTCTTT.

This clone appeared a few times. The sample has other DNA sequences that encode this CDR3 too. The genes are TRBV28 and TRBJ1-1; D uncertain. The CDR3 is 13 amino acids. Germline V CDR1 and CDR2: MDHEN, SYDVKM. Trimming stripped 6 bases from V and 1 base from J, with 9 bases between. CDR3 amino acids: CASSFRRNTEAFF. The CDR3 coding sequence is TGTGCCAGCAGCTTTAGGAGGAACACTGAAGCTTTCTTT.

In its sample, this clone was seen a few times. DNA for the CDR3: TGTGCCAGCAGCTCAGCCGTGACAGTGTCCTACGAGCAGTACTTC. Protein product: CASSSAVTVSYEQYF. The genes are TRBV7-2 and TRBJ2-7; the D gene is possibly TRBD1 (5 bases). Looked up from germline, CDR1 is SGHTA and CDR2 is FQGNSA. There are 15 residues in the CDR3. V was trimmed by 4 bases and J by 1 base, leaving 14 bases between them.

J is TRBJ2-3 and V is TRBV18; a weak D match, TRBD1 (5 bases). CDR3 size: 16 residues. V dropped 2 bases and J dropped 3 bases, with 15 bases sitting between them. Germline CDR1 reads KGHSH; CDR2 reads LQKENI. The CDR3 bases are TGTGCCAGCTCACCAGGGGCTGGGTTGGGGACAGATACGCAGTATTTT. Amino acids: CASSPGAGLGTDTQYF.

The chain recombines TRBV2 with TRBJ2-3, with 7 bases that match TRBD2. There are 15 residues in the CDR3. Germline lookup yields CDR1 SNHLY and CDR2 FYNNEI. Trimming removed 4 bases from V and 2 bases from J; junction bases left unmatched: 6. This chain's CDR3 is CASSGQLADTDTQYF. Written as DNA, the CDR3 is TGTGCCAGCAGTGGCCAGCTAGCGGACACAGATACGCAGTATTTT.

The chain combines TRBV11-3 with TRBJ2-2; D unresolved. Trimming cost V 5 bases and J 1 base, with 8 bases left between them. Germline V lookup: CDR1 SGHNT, CDR2 YENEEA. The CDR3 length is 14 residues. CDR3 DNA: TGTGCCAGCAGCAACTATGAGAACACCGGGGAGCTGTTTTTT. Translated: CASSNYENTGELFF.

This chain connects TRBV28 to TRBJ2-2; the match to TRBD1 covers 12 bases. The CDR3 extends over 18 amino acids. CDR1 is MDHEN and CDR2 is SYDVKM in the germline V gene. V shed 0 bases, J shed 1 base, and the junction held 3 bases outside the gene matches. DNA of the CDR3: TGTGCCAGCAGTTTATGGGGGACAGGGGGCAGGAACACCGGGGAGCTGTTTTTT. Its protein product is CASSLWGTGGRNTGELFF.

The chain is built from TRBV28 and TRBJ2-1; TRBD2 matches at 7 bases. Germline trimming cut 4 bases from V and 15 bases from J; bases unmatched to any gene: 6. From germline, CDR1 is MDHEN and CDR2 SYDVKM. The CDR3 has 11 amino acids. CDR3 sequence reads: CASSSQRELFF. In DNA, the CDR3 is TGTGCCAGCAGTTCTCAGCGGGAATTGTTCTTC.

This clone showed up just once. As DNA, the CDR3 is TGTGCCAGTAGACAGGGCCGTGAGCAGTTCTTC. Translation: CASRQGREQFF. V and J are TRBV6-1 and TRBJ2-1, with 7 bases lining up with TRBD1. Trimming removed 9 bases from V and 9 bases from J; junction bases left unmatched: 5. Germline CDR1 and CDR2: MNHNS and SASEGT. This CDR3 contains 11 residues.

Turning to this clone: Other DNA sequences from this sample encode an identical CDR3 as well. J is TRBJ2-5 and V is TRBV7-3; 7 nucleotides line up with TRBD2. The J segment lost 5 bases and the V segment lost 2 bases, leaving 5 bases of the junction unmatched. Germline lookup yields CDR1 SGHTA and CDR2 FQGTGA. The CDR3 consists of 14 residues. This chain's CDR3 is CASSLGGGGETQYF. The CDR3 nucleotides are TGTGCCAGCAGCTTAGGGGGGGGAGGGGAGACCCAGTACTTC.

This chain joins TRBV5-1 and TRBJ1-1, with 7 bases identical to TRBD1. Germline trimming cut 4 bases from V and 1 base from J; bases unmatched to any gene: 7. This CDR3 comprises 15 residues. CDR1 SGHRS and CDR2 YFSETQ come from the germline V gene. CDR3 region: CASSQRQGGNTEAFF. The CDR3 DNA follows: TGCGCCAGCAGCCAACGACAGGGCGGGAACACTGAAGCTTTCTTT. Full variable domain (rest looked up from reference TRBV5-1 and TRBJ1-1): KAGVTQTPRYLIKTRGQQVTLSCSPISGHRSVSWYQQTPGQGLQFLFEYFSETQRNKGNFPGRFSGRQFSNSRSEMNVSTLELGDSALYLCASSQRQGGNTEAFFGQGTRLTVV.

J is TRBJ2-3 and V is TRBV13, with TRBD2 matching 8 bases. V lost 1 base, J lost 0 bases, and 3 bases stayed unmatched. This CDR3 has 16 residues. Germline-derived CDR1 and CDR2 are PRHDT and FYEKMQ (reference sequence). DNA for the CDR3: TGTGCCAGCAGCTTAGAGGCGGGAGGAAGCACAGATACGCAGTATTTT. This codes for CASSLEAGGSTDTQYF.

The gene calls are TRBV7-2 and TRBJ2-5; tentatively, D is TRBD2 (6 bases). This CDR3 spans 14 amino acids. Germline CDR1 is SGHTA and CDR2 is FQGNSA. Trimming pared 6 bases from V and 2 bases from J, leaving 13 bases between. DNA of the CDR3: TGTGCCAGCAGAGTAGGCGGGGTTCAAGAGACCCAGTACTTC. Translated, it gives CASRVGGVQETQYF. Supplemented by reference TRBV7-2 and TRBJ2-5, the full variable domain reads GAGVSQSPSNKVTEKGKDVELRCDPISGHTALYWYRQSLGQGLEFLIYFQGNSAPDKSGLPSDRFSAERTGGSVSTLTIQRTQQEDSAVYLCASRVGGVQETQYFGPGTRLLVL.

This chain uses TRBV19 with TRBJ2-1; D might be TRBD2 (6 bases). Germline V gives CDR1 LNHDA, CDR2 SQIVND (reference sequence). The CDR3 loop spans 15 amino acids. V was clipped by 3 bases and J by 2 bases, with 11 bases between them. The CDR3, as DNA: TGTGCCAGTAGTATGGCGGAGGGACCCTACAATGAGCAGTTCTTC. Its protein is CASSMAEGPYNEQFF.

The chain joins TRBV27 to TRBJ1-5, with a possible D match to TRBD1 (5 bases). V was trimmed by 6 bases and J by 1 base, leaving 10 bases between them. Germline-derived CDR1 and CDR2 are MNHEY and SMNVEV (reference sequence). This CDR3 spans 14 amino acids. CDR3 coding DNA: TGTGCCAGCAGGTTGGGGGGGAGCAATCAGCCCCAGCATTTT. The encoded protein is CASRLGGSNQPQHF.

This rearrangement joins TRBV18 to TRBJ1-1; tentatively, D is TRBD1 (5 bases). This CDR3 has 14 amino acids. V lost 2 bases to trimming and J lost 4 bases, with 11 bases between them. Germline CDR1 reads KGHSH; CDR2 reads LQKENI. The CDR3 region is CASSPAGLSTEAFF. DNA for the CDR3: TGTGCCAGCTCACCAGCGGGACTGAGCACTGAAGCTTTCTTT.

The sample holds a few counts of this clone. V gene TRBV30 combines with J gene TRBJ2-5; 14 positions agree with TRBD2. With V trimmed by 0 bases and J by 5 bases, 5 bases remained unmatched. The CDR3 runs 16 residues. Germline values: CDR1 GTSNPN, CDR2 SVGIG (reference sequence). The CDR3 DNA reads as TGTGCCTGGAGTGTATTACGACTAGCGGGGGGGGAGACCCAGTACTTC. Translation: CAWSVLRLAGGETQYF.

The chain employs TRBV6-1 and TRBJ1-3, with a weak D call TRBD1 (6 bases). Trimming removed 0 bases from V and 9 bases from J, with 12 bases in between. CDR1 is MNHNS, CDR2 SASEGT, per germline. The CDR3 length is 14 residues. The CDR3 DNA follows: TGTGCCAGCAGTGAAGCGGCAGGGGTAGGCACCATATATTTT. Its translation: CASSEAAGVGTIYF.

The chain uses TRBV7-8 and TRBJ2-1; 8 bases are a match to TRBD2. Trimming at V came to 3 bases and at J to 4 bases, leaving 5 bases not matched to a gene. This CDR3 comprises 15 residues. From germline, CDR1 is SGHVS and CDR2 FQNEAQ. The CDR3: CASSFSGGPYNEQFF. CDR3 nucleotides: TGTGCCAGCAGCTTCAGCGGGGGCCCTTACAATGAGCAGTTCTTC.

V and J are TRBV7-9 and TRBJ2-1, with TRBD1 matching 10 bases. Germline lookup yields CDR1 SEHNR and CDR2 FQNEAQ (reference sequence). Trimming cost V 3 bases and J 6 bases; bases outside gene matches: 5. CDR3 length: 15 residues. CDR3 DNA sequence: TGTGCCAGCAGCTTGGGGACAGGGGCCTTCAATGAGCAGTTCTTC. Protein: CASSLGTGAFNEQFF.